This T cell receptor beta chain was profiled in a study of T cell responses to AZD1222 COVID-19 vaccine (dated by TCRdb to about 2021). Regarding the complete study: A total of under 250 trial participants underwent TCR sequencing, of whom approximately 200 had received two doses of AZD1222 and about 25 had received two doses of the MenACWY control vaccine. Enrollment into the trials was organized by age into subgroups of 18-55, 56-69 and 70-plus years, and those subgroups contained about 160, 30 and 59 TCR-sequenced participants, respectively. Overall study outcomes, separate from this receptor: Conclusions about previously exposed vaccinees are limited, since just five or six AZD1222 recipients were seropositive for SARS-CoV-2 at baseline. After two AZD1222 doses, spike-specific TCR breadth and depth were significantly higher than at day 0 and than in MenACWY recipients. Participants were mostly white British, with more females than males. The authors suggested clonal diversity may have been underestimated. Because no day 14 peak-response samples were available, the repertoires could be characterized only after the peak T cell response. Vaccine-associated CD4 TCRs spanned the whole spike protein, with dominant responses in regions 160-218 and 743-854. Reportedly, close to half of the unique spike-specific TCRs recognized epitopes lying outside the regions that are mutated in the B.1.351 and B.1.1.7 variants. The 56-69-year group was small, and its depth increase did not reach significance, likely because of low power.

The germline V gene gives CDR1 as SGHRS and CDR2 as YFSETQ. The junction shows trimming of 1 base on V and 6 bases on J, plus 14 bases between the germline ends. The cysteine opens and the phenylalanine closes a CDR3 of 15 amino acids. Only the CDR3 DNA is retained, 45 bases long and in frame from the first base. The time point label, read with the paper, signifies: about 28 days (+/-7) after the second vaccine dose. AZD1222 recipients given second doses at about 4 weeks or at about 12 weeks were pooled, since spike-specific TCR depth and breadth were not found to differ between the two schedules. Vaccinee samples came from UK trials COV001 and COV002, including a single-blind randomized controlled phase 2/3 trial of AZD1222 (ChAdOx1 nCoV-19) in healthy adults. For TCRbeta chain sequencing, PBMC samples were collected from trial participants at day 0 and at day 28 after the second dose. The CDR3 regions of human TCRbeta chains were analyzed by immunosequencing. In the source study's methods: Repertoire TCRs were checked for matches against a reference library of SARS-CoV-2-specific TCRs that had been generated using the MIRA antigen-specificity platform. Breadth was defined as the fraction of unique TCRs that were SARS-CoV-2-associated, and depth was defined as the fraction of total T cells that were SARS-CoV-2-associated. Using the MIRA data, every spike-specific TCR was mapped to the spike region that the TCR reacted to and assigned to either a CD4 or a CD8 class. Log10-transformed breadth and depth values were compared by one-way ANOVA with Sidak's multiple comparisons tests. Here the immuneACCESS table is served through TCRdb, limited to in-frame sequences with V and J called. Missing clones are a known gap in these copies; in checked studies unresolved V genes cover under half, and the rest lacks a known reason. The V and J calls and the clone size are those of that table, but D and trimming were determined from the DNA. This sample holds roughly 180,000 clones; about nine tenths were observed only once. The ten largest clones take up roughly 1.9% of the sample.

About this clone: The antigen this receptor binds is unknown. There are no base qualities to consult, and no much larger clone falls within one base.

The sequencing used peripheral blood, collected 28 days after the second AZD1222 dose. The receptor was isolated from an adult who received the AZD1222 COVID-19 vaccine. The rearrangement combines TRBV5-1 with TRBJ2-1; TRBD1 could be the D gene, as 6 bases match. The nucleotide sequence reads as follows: TGCGCCAGCAGCTTGACCCCCTTGGGGGCCAATGAGCAGTTCTTC. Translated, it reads CASSLTPLGANEQFF.